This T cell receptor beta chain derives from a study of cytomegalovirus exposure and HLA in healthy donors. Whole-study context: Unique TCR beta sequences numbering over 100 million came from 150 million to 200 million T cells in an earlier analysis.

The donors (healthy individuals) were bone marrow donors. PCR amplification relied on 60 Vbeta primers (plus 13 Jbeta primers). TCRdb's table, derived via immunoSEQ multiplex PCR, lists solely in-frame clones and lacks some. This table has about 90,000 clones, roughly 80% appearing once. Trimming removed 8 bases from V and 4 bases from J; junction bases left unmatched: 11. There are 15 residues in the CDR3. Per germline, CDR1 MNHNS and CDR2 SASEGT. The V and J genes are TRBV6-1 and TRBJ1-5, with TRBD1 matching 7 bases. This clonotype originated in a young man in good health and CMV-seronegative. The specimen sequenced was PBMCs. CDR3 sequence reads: CASAVRDRNNQPQHF. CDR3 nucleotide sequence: TGTGCCAGCGCAGTCCGGGACAGAAATAATCAGCCCCAGCATTTT.